The 20 T cell receptor beta chains below all came from one sample that was sequenced in a study of T cell changes during pregnancy in multiple sclerosis. Assay used: immunoSEQ multiplex PCR; TCRdb lists only in-frame clones, some missing. The sample lists under 70,000 clones; about nine tenths were seen once. The sample here was CD4+ T cells from peripheral blood mononuclear cells, taken after pregnancy. These receptor sequences come from a female donor with multiple sclerosis, enrolled in a pregnancy study.

The V and J genes are TRBV28 and TRBJ1-4, with D possibly matching TRBD1 (5 bases). The CDR3 sequence is 17 residues long. The germline V gene has CDR1 MDHEN and CDR2 SYDVKM. Trimming shortened V by 5 bases and J by 3 bases, and 19 bases separated the two germline ends. The CDR3 DNA follows: TGTGCCAGCAGTGGGTCCAGGGAATACGGTGCTAATGAAAAACTGTTTTTT. This sequence encodes CASSGSREYGANEKLFF.

The V call is TRBV5-6, the J call TRBJ1-2; 8 bases align to TRBD1. V was pared by 7 bases and J by 4 bases, with 6 bases of the junction left unmatched. Germline V gene lookup returns CDR1 SGHDT and CDR2 YYEEEE. The CDR3 is 13 residues long. CDR3: CASGMDRVYGYTF. For the CDR3, the DNA is TGTGCCAGCGGAATGGACAGGGTCTATGGCTACACCTTC.

This clone has just a few counts. The chain has TRBV10-2 and TRBJ2-2; TRBD1 matches at 8 bases. This CDR3 has 16 residues. Unmatched junction bases numbered 17, after V lost 10 bases and J lost 7 bases. The germline gives CDR1 WSHSY, CDR2 SAAADI. The CDR3 nucleotides read TGCGCCACCCTAAGGTCCGTAGGACAGGGAGGCGGGGAGCTGTTTTTT. It yields the protein CATLRSVGQGGGELFF.

The V gene is TRBV10-3, the J gene TRBJ1-2, with 7 nucleotides matching TRBD1. Germline loops: CDR1 ENHRY, CDR2 SYGVKD. V lost 10 bases and J lost 4; bases outside the gene matches: 21. The CDR3 loop spans 17 amino acids. CDR3 protein: CASRLTSRAGGSYGYTF. The DNA of the CDR3 is TGTGCCAGCCGCCTGACATCTAGGGCAGGGGGGAGCTATGGCTACACCTTC.

The V call is TRBV7-3, the J call TRBJ2-3; TRBD1 is a possible D gene (5 bases). The CDR3 is 17 amino acids. The V gene's germline CDR1 is SGHTA and CDR2 FQGTGA. With 1 base removed from V and 0 bases from J, the gap between germline ends came to 14 bases. CDR3 residues: CASSLRAGWSSTDTQYF. CDR3 bases: TGTGCCAGCAGCTTAAGAGCAGGGTGGTCCAGCACAGATACGCAGTATTTT.

The rearrangement uses TRBV19 and TRBJ2-7, with TRBD1 matching over 7 bases. This CDR3 comprises 14 residues. J was trimmed by 2 bases and V by 5 bases; bases with no gene match: 6. The germline CDR1 and CDR2 sequences are LNHDA and SQIVND (reference sequence). Here the CDR3 reads CASSFAGTAYEQYF. In DNA, the CDR3 is TGTGCCAGTAGTTTCGCCGGGACAGCCTACGAGCAGTACTTC.

The chain carries TRBV29-1 and TRBJ1-1; TRBD1 might be the D (5 bases). Germline CDR1 is SQVTM and CDR2 is ANQGSEA. The V and J ends lost 6 bases and 3 bases respectively, with 11 bases between them. This CDR3 comprises 12 residues. The CDR3, as DNA: TGCAGCGTCCTTACGGGGGACACTGAAGCTTTCTTT. Translating gives CSVLTGDTEAFF.

The chain is built from TRBV18 and TRBJ2-3, with a tentative D call TRBD1 (7 bases). CDR3 length equals 15 residues. The germline V gene has CDR1 KGHSH and CDR2 LQKENI. The V end was cut by 6 bases, the J end by 0 bases, with 13 bases between. The CDR3 spells CASSRDRTSTDTQYF. Here the CDR3 DNA reads TGTGCCAGCTCGCGGGACAGAACTAGCACAGATACGCAGTATTTT. Drawing the rest from reference TRBV18 and TRBJ2-3, the complete variable domain is NAGVMQNPRHLVRRRGQEARLRCSPMKGHSHVYWYRQLPEEGLKFMVYLQKENIIDESGMPKERFSAEFPKEGPSILRIQQVVRGDSAAYFCASSRDRTSTDTQYFGPGTRLTVL.

This chain joins TRBV18 and TRBJ2-7; no definite D call. Germline V gene sequence: CDR1 KGHSH, CDR2 LQKENI. This CDR3 contains 12 residues. Trimming left V 3 bases short and J 3 bases short, with 6 bases between. CDR3 in DNA: TGTGCCAGCTCACCGGCAGGCTACGAGCAGTACTTC. This codes for CASSPAGYEQYF.

This clone has a count of ten or more. The chain combines TRBV29-1 with TRBJ1-1; D call uncertain. Germline V gene lookup returns CDR1 SQVTM and CDR2 ANQGSEA. The CDR3 covers 15 residues. V dropped 6 bases and J dropped 0 bases, with 17 bases sitting between them. CDR3 amino acids: CSVSAPPTVNTEAFF. CDR3 in DNA: TGCAGCGTCTCCGCCCCCCCTACAGTGAACACTGAAGCTTTCTTT.

The chain carries TRBV9 and TRBJ2-1, with TRBD1 matching 8 bases. Germline V gene lookup returns CDR1 SGDLS and CDR2 YYNGEE. The CDR3 runs 17 residues. The junction had 8 bases not matched to a gene; V was cut back by 3 bases and J by 0 bases. As DNA, the CDR3 is TGTGCCAGCAGCGACGAGTCCCAGGGGGCCTCCTACAATGAGCAGTTCTTC. It codes for CASSDESQGASYNEQFF.

This sequence joins TRBV2 and TRBJ1-2; 8 bases match TRBD1. The CDR3 covers 15 residues. V dropped 4 bases and J dropped 0; count of bases not matched to a gene: 4. Germline lookup yields CDR1 SNHLY and CDR2 FYNNEI. CDR3 residues: CASSAYRGANYGYTF. The CDR3 DNA is TGTGCCAGCAGTGCCTACAGGGGGGCTAACTATGGCTACACCTTC.

The chain links TRBV19 to TRBJ1-1; 10 bases line up with TRBD1. The CDR3 has 14 residues. The germline gives CDR1 LNHDA, CDR2 SQIVND (reference sequence). The V and J ends lost 5 bases and 5 bases, in that order; junction bases with no gene match: 5. The CDR3: CASSAWDRGTEAFF. The DNA of the CDR3 is TGTGCCAGTAGTGCCTGGGACAGGGGAACTGAAGCTTTCTTT. The full variable domain, rest sourced from reference TRBV19 and TRBJ1-1, is DGGITQSPKYLFRKEGQNVTLSCEQNLNHDAMYWYRQDPGQGLRLIYYSQIVNDFQKGDIAEGYSVSREKKESFPLTVTSAQKNPTAFYLCASSAWDRGTEAFFGQGTRLTVV.

This clone was detected only once. This sequence joins TRBV5-4 and TRBJ1-3, with 10 nucleotides matching TRBD1. The CDR3 is 16 residues long. The V gene end was trimmed by 4 bases and the J gene end by 6 bases; junction bases not matched to a gene: 10. Per the germline V gene, CDR1 is SGHNT and CDR2 is YYREEE (reference sequence). This chain's CDR3 is CASSRQGTGEANTIYF. DNA of the CDR3: TGTGCCAGCAGCCGTCAAGGGACAGGGGAGGCAAACACCATATATTTT. The full variable domain, its missing parts supplied by reference TRBV5-4 and TRBJ1-3, is ETGVTQSPTHLIKTRGQQVTLRCSSQSGHNTVSWYQQALGQGPQFIFQYYREEENGRGNFPPRFSGLQFPNYSSELNVNALELDDSALYLCASSRQGTGEANTIYFGEGSWLTVV.

The chain has TRBV6-1 and TRBJ1-5; no definite D call. V lost 4 bases, J lost 3 bases, and 13 bases lay in between. Looked up from germline, CDR1 is MNHNS and CDR2 is SASEGT. The CDR3 runs 15 residues. The CDR3 DNA is TGTGCCAGCAGTGTGGGGAGGTCCTCCAATCAGCCCCAGCATTTT. Its translation is CASSVGRSSNQPQHF.

The chain combines TRBV18 with TRBJ2-1; 11 bases line up with TRBD2. After removal of 3 bases from V and 7 bases from J, the junction contained 8 bases not matched to a gene. CDR3 length equals 16 residues. Germline-derived CDR1 and CDR2 are KGHSH and LQKENI. The CDR3 here is CASSPQLAGVSNEQFF. The CDR3 DNA reads TGTGCCAGCTCACCTCAACTAGCGGGGGTGTCGAATGAGCAGTTCTTC.

The gene calls are TRBV28 and TRBJ2-7, with a weak D call TRBD1 (5 bases). The germline CDR1 and CDR2 sequences are MDHEN and SYDVKM. The CDR3 sequence is 16 residues long. With 4 bases removed from V and 5 bases from J, the gap between germline ends came to 21 bases. The CDR3 bases are TGTGCCAGCAGTTCCCGCCAGGGCCGCCGGAAGGACGAGCAGTACTTC. This sequence encodes CASSSRQGRRKDEQYF.

The chain has TRBV5-6 and TRBJ2-7; no clear D. Per the germline V gene, CDR1 is SGHDT and CDR2 is YYEEEE. This CDR3 region has 13 residues. The V gene lost 1 base and the J gene lost 5 bases, with 10 bases spanning the gap. DNA of the CDR3: TGTGCCAGCAGCTTGCCGGGTATCAACGAGCAGTACTTC. Amino acids: CASSLPGINEQYF.

The J gene is TRBJ2-7, the V gene TRBV12-1; the table assigns TRBD2, which was not confirmed against the DNA. TRBV12-1 is flagged as a pseudogene. The CDR3 spans 14 residues. In nucleotides, the CDR3 is TGTGCCAGCACCTACGGACTAGCGGTTAACGAGCAGTACTTC. This encodes CASTYGLAVNEQYF.

The chain couples TRBV5-4 to TRBJ2-1; 9 nucleotides agree with TRBD2. The CDR3 runs 15 residues. V lost 6 bases to trimming and J lost 4 bases; unmatched junction nucleotides: 8. CDR1 and CDR2 (germline): SGHNT, YYREEE (reference sequence). In DNA, the CDR3 is TGTGCCAGCACCCTCAGCGGGAGGTCGTACAATGAGCAGTTCTTC. Translating it yields CASTLSGRSYNEQFF.